The source of this T cell receptor (beta chain) is a study of shared clonotypes between healthy human individuals. Study-wide findings and caveats: Estimated richness values were generally larger in naive subsets than in memory subsets. It was expected that sequencing depth would affect clonotype sharing among donors. The study found lower generation probabilities in non-shared clonotypes than in those shared by all four donors.

In regard to this clone: Its antigen is unidentified.

Germline V gives CDR1 MDHEN, CDR2 SYDVKM. V lost 9 bases to trimming and J lost 0 bases, with 33 bases between them. The CDR3 extends over 21 amino acids. Sequenced by immunoSEQ multiplex PCR; TCRdb stores in-frame clones only, minus some. The table includes under 2,000,000 clones, about 94% detected once. Naive CD8 cells comprised CD45RO-negative, CCR7-positively selected cells, excluding terminally differentiated effector memory CD45RA+ cells. The receptor was isolated from a man between 18 and 35 years old in good health. Source material: naive CD8+ T cells sorted from blood. The chain links TRBV28 to TRBJ2-4; D may match TRBD1 or TRBD2 (5 bases each). The CDR3 bases are TGTGCCAGGACCGAGGGGTGGGAACCGAGGTCCCTAAATTTAGCCAAAAACATTCAGTACTTC. Translating it yields CARTEGWEPRSLNLAKNIQYF. Using reference TRBV28 and TRBJ2-4 for the parts outside the CDR3, the full variable domain is DVKVTQSSRYLVKRTGEKVFLECVQDMDHENMFWYRQDPGLGLRLIYFSYDVKMKEKGDIPEGYSVSREKKERFSLILESASTNQTSMYLCARTEGWEPRSLNLAKNIQYFGAGTRLSVL.